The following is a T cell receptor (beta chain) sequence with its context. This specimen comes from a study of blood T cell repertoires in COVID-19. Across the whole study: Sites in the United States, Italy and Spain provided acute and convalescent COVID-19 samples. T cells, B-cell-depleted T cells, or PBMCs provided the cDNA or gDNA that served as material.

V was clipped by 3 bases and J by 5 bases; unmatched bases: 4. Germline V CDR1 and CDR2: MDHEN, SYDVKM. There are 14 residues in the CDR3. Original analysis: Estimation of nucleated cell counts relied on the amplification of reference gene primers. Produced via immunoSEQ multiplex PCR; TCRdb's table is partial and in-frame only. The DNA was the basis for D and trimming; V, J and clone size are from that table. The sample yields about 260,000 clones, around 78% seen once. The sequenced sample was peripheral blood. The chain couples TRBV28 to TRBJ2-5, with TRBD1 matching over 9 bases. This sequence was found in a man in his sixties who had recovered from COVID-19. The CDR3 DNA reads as TGTGCCAGCAGTTTTGGGACAGGGATGGAGACCCAGTACTTC. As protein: CASSFGTGMETQYF.